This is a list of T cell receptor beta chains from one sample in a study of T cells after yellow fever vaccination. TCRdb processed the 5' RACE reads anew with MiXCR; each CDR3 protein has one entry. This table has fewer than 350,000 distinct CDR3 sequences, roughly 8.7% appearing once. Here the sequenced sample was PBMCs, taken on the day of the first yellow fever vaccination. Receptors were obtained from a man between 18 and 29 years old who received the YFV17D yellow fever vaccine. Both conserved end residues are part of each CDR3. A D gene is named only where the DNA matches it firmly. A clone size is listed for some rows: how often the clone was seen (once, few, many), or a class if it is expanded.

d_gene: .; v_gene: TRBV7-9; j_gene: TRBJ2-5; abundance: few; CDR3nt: TGTGCCAGCAGCAGAGGCCAGGGGACAGAGACCCAGTACTTC; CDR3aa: CASSRGQGTETQYF
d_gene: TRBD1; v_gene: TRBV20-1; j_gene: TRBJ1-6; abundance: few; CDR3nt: TGCAGTGCTAGGGACGCTCGACAGGGCCCCAAGTCACCCCTCCACTTT; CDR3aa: CSARDARQGPKSPLHF
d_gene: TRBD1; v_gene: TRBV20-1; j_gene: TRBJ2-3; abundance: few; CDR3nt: TGCAGTGCTCCTCGGACAGGGATCCCAGATACGCAGTATTTT; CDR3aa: CSAPRTGIPDTQYF
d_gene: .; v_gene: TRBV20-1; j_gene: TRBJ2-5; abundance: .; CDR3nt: TGCAGTGCTAGAGATACCAGGGTCCGGGAGACCCAGTACTTC; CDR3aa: CSARDTRVRETQYF
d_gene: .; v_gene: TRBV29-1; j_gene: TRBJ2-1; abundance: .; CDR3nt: TGCAGCGTGGCAAGGGTGGGGTGGGACAATGAGCAGTTCTTC; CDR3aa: CSVARVGWDNEQFF
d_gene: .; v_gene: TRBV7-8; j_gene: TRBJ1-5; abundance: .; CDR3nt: TGTGCCAGCAGCTCCGCACAGGGTGGTCAGCCCCAGCATTTT; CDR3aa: CASSSAQGGQPQHF
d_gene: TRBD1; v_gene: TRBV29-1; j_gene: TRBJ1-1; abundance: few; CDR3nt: TGCAGCGTCACCGGGACAGCCTCAGAAGCTTTCTTT; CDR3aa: CSVTGTASEAFF
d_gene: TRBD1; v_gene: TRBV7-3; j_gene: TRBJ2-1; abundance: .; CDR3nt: TGTGCCATCAGCTCGGGACAGGGTTTTGAGCAGTTCTTC; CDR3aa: CAISSGQGFEQFF
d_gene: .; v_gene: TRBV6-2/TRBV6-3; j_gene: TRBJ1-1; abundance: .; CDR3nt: TGTGCCACGACTGACTCACCTGACATGAACACTGAAGCTTTCTTT; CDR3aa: CATTDSPDMNTEAFF
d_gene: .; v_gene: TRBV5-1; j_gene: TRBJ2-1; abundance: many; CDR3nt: TGCGCCAGCAGCCCCGGGGGGCAGGGCGGTGAGCAGTTCTTC; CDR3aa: CASSPGGQGGEQFF
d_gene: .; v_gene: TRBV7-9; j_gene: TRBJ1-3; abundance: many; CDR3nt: TGTGCCAGCAGCTTAAACCTTCGCTCTGGAAACACCATATATTTT; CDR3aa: CASSLNLRSGNTIYF
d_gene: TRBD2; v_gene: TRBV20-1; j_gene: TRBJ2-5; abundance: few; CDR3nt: TGCAGTGCTAGAGATCCGGCGGGGGGCCAAGAGACCCAGTACTTC; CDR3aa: CSARDPAGGQETQYF
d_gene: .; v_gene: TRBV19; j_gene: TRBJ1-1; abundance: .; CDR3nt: TGTGCCAGTACCCGCTGGGTCCGAGGCAAGTTGAACACTGAAGCTTTCTTT; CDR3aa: CASTRWVRGKLNTEAFF
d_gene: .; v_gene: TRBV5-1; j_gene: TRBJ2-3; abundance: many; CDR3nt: TGCGCCAGCAGAGTGTTTTGGGGTACAGATACGCAGTATTTT; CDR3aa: CASRVFWGTDTQYF
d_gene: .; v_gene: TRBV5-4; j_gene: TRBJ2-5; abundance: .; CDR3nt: TGTGCCAGCAGCTTGGGGGGTTCAACGCGTGGGGAGACCCAGTACTTC; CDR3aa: CASSLGGSTRGETQYF
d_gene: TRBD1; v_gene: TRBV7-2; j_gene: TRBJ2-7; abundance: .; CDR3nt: TGTGCCAGCAGCGTCGACAGGGGCAACGAGCAGTACTTC; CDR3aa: CASSVDRGNEQYF
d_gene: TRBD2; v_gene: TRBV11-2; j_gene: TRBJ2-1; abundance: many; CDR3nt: TGTGCCAGCAGCTTCCTAGGAGGCGGGGGGGTTAATGAGCAGTTCTTC; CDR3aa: CASSFLGGGGVNEQFF
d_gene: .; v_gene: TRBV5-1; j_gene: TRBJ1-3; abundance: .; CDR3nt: TGCGCCAGCAGTCAGGGGTTCGGTGGAAACACCATATATTTT; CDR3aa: CASSQGFGGNTIYF
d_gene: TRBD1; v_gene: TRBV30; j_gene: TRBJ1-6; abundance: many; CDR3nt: TGTGCCTGGACCCGGGACAGGGGCTCACCCCTCCACTTT; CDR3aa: CAWTRDRGSPLHF